This section outlines one TCR beta chain sequence together with its context. The antigen remains undetermined. This specimen comes from a study of cytomegalovirus exposure and HLA in healthy donors. The CDR3 length is 15 residues. The germline CDR1 and CDR2 sequences are MNHNS and SASEGT. V trimming: 4 bases; J trimming: 4 bases; junction bases outside the gene matches: 6. 60 Vbeta and 13 Jbeta primers were used in PCR. Libraries were prepared by immunoSEQ multiplex PCR; TCRdb keeps only in-frame clonotypes and omits some of them. The sample has fewer than 90,000 clones, around 70% seen once. Regarding the study as a whole: For most TCR beta V segments, an earlier analysis put the productive rate at about 87% or about 30% of the time. TCR beta chains numbering some 160 were designated cytomegalovirus-associated.

The receptor's source is a man aged 35-49 years in good health and CMV-seropositive. This chain uses TRBV6-1 with TRBJ1-4; the match to TRBD1 covers 7 bases. The sequenced sample was PBMCs. As DNA, the CDR3 is TGTGCCAGCAGTGTGTACAGGGGAAGTAATGAAAAACTGTTTTTT. Its translation is CASSVYRGSNEKLFF.